The clone carrying this T cell receptor (beta chain) was detected only once. Its antigen is unidentified. The data originate from a study of T cell responses to AZD1222 COVID-19 vaccine. At the level of the study: Second-dose intervals near 4 or 12 weeks were combined.

The CDR3 spans 14 residues. Germline V gene data show CDR1 as GTSNPN and CDR2 as SVGIG (reference sequence). V lost 3 bases and J lost 8; bases outside the gene matches: 11. Data came from immunoSEQ multiplex PCR; TCRdb stores just in-frame clones and leaves some out. The table shows 150,000 to 200,000 clones, with nearly 95% occurring only once. Findings and limits, study-wide: The donors showed a predominance of white British ancestry and of females, with possible underestimation of clonal diversity. Sampling that yielded the repertoires occurred only after the peak T cell response. Close to half of all spike-specific TCRs reportedly target regions of the variants that are unmutated.

The gene calls are TRBV30 and TRBJ1-2; 8 bases align to TRBD1. This clonotype originated in an adult in good health. The material sequenced was peripheral blood, taken on day 0 of AZD1222 vaccination. CDR3 DNA: TGTGCCTGGAGGGCAGGGGGCGGCCTTGGGGGCTACACCTTC. Its translation is CAWRAGGGLGGYTF. Using reference TRBV30 and TRBJ1-2 for the parts outside the CDR3, the full variable domain is SQTIHQWPATLVQPVGSPLSLECTVEGTSNPNLYWYRQAAGRGLQLLFYSVGIGQISSEVPQNLSASRPQDRQFILSSKKLLLSDSGFYLCAWRAGGGLGGYTFGSGTRLTVV.